Presented here are 14 T cell receptor beta chains from one specimen sequenced in a study of PD-1 blockade in mismatch repair-deficient tumors. Method: immunoSEQ multiplex PCR; TCRdb's copy keeps in-frame clones and lacks some. The sample lists roughly 14,000 clones; around 82% were seen once. The input for sequencing was PBMCs, taken before pembrolizumab treatment. Receptors originate from an adult with mismatch repair-deficient cancer.

The chain employs TRBV20-1 and TRBJ2-7, with D tentatively TRBD1 (6 bases). There are 11 residues in the CDR3. The V end lost 7 bases, the J end lost 4 bases, and 11 bases lay between the germline ends. Germline V gives CDR1 DFQATT, CDR2 SNEGSKA (reference sequence). As DNA, the CDR3 is TGCAGTGTCAGTGGACAGTACGAGCAGTACTTC. It yields the protein CSVSGQYEQYF.

V gene TRBV15 combines with J gene TRBJ2-7; unclear D gene. The V gene's germline CDR1 is LNHNV and CDR2 YYDKDF (reference sequence). Trimming pared 0 bases from V and 0 bases from J, leaving 3 bases between. The CDR3 runs to 13 residues. The CDR3 region has the DNA TGTGCCACCAGCAGAGATAGCTCCTACGAGCAGTACTTC. Amino acids: CATSRDSSYEQYF.

This rearrangement joins TRBV11-2 to TRBJ2-4, with D possibly TRBD1 on 6 matching bases. The CDR3 totals 15 residues. In germline, CDR1 is SGHAT, CDR2 FQNNGV. Deletions cut 0 bases from V and 2 bases from J, with 8 bases between. The CDR3 protein is CASSLDQGSKNIQYF. The CDR3 DNA reads as TGTGCCAGCAGCTTAGATCAGGGGTCCAAAAACATTCAGTACTTC.

A remark on this clone: An end of the junction differs from the germline gene, which may be a read error. J is TRBJ1-1 and V is TRBV4-2, with 9 bases lining up with TRBD1. Germline CDR1 and CDR2: LGHNA and YNFKEQ. The CDR3 contains 14 residues. CDR3 loop: CASSEDRGDTEAFF. CDR3 coding DNA: TGTGCCAGCAGCGAAGACAGGGGGGACACTGAAGCTTTCTTT.

The chain carries TRBV7-3 and TRBJ1-1; D not resolved. This CDR3 is 14 amino acids long. The V end was cut by 0 bases, the J end by 6 bases, with 11 bases between. From germline, CDR1 is SGHTA and CDR2 FQGTGA. The CDR3 region is CASSLTGHGAEAFF. CDR3 DNA sequence: TGTGCCAGCAGCTTAACAGGCCATGGGGCTGAAGCTTTCTTT.

The rearrangement uses TRBV7-2 and TRBJ2-7; D is undetermined. The CDR3 has 16 residues. V lost 5 bases and J 2 bases, leaving 19 bases between the germline ends. CDR1 and CDR2 (germline): SGHTA, FQGNSA. CDR3 DNA sequence: TGTGCCAGCAGCCTTCAACCCAGGACGGCACCCTACGAGCAGTACTTC. This sequence encodes CASSLQPRTAPYEQYF.

This clone is termed medium-sized. The V gene is TRBV6-1, the J gene TRBJ2-7, with 7 bases lining up with TRBD2. Germline-derived CDR1 and CDR2 are MNHNS and SASEGT. Trimming took 7 bases from V and 7 from J; bases not matched to a gene: 16. CDR3 length: 15 amino acids. CDR3 DNA sequence: TGTGCCAGCACCCGATCCGGGACTAATTTGTTGGAGCAGTACTTC. Protein sequence: CASTRSGTNLLEQYF.

The V gene is TRBV7-2, the J gene TRBJ2-7; TRBD2 aligns across 10 bases. CDR3 length: 15 amino acids. Trimming cost V 5 bases and J 0 bases; bases outside gene matches: 4. The V gene's germline CDR1 is SGHTA and CDR2 FQGNSA. The CDR3 reads CASSNLAGDSYEQYF. The CDR3 DNA is TGTGCCAGCAGCAACCTAGCGGGAGACTCCTACGAGCAGTACTTC.

The chain recombines TRBV18 with TRBJ2-7; 10 bases agree with TRBD2. Germline V gives CDR1 KGHSH, CDR2 LQKENI. This CDR3 is built from 16 residues. V was clipped by 2 bases and J by 5 bases; unmatched bases: 9. CDR3 residues: CASSPGVAGGPHEQYF. The CDR3 DNA reads as TGTGCCAGCTCACCAGGAGTAGCGGGAGGTCCCCACGAGCAGTACTTC.

V and J are TRBV6-1 and TRBJ1-5; 7 bases agree with TRBD1. This CDR3 contains 14 residues. In germline, CDR1 is MNHNS, CDR2 SASEGT. J was trimmed by 4 bases and V by 8 bases; bases with no gene match: 8. CDR3 loop: CASGQTGSNQPQHF. CDR3 nucleotide sequence: TGTGCCAGCGGACAGACAGGGTCAAATCAGCCCCAGCATTTT.

In DNA form, the CDR3 reads TGTGCCAGCAGCCCGAGCGGGGGTCGGGAGACCCAGTACTTC. Its protein is CASSPSGGRETQYF. The rearrangement uses TRBV27 and TRBJ2-5; TRBD2 agrees at 8 bases. V lost 6 bases to trimming and J lost 5 bases; unmatched junction nucleotides: 8. The CDR3 covers 14 residues. Germline lookup yields CDR1 MNHEY and CDR2 SMNVEV (reference sequence).

The genes are TRBV11-2 and TRBJ1-1, with a possible D match to TRBD1 (5 bases). Germline V gives CDR1 SGHAT, CDR2 FQNNGV. The V and J ends lost 4 bases and 11 bases respectively, with 20 bases between them. This CDR3 has 14 amino acids. The CDR3 coding sequence is TGTGCCAGCAGCTCGATCCGGGACGGGCCGTTCGCTTTCTTT. Translating gives CASSSIRDGPFAFF.

CDR3 sequence: CSVEKKGSVYGYTF. CDR3 DNA: TGCAGCGTTGAAAAAAAGGGGTCGGTCTATGGCTACACCTTC. The chain joins TRBV29-1 to TRBJ1-2; D perhaps matches TRBD1 (5 bases). Germline assignment: CDR1 SQVTM and CDR2 ANQGSEA. Trimming shortened V by 2 bases and J by 4 bases, and 14 bases separated the two germline ends. The CDR3 is 14 residues long.

The chain recombines TRBV2 with TRBJ2-1; D perhaps matches TRBD2 (6 bases). The V and J ends lost 8 bases and 5 bases respectively, with 16 bases between them. The CDR3 extends over 14 amino acids. Germline V gene lookup returns CDR1 SNHLY and CDR2 FYNNEI. The CDR3 loop is CASGGLTFDNEQFF. CDR3 nucleotide sequence: TGTGCCAGCGGGGGACTTACTTTCGACAATGAGCAGTTCTTC.